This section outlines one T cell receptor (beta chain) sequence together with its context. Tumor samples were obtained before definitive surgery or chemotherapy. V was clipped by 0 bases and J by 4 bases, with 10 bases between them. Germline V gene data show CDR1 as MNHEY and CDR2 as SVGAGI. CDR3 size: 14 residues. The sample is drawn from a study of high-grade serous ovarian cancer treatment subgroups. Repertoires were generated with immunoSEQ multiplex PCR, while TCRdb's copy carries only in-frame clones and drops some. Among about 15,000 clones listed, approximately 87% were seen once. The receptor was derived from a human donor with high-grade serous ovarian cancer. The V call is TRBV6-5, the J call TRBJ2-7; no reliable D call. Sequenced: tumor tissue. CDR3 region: CASSYSSVGYEQYF. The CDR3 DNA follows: TGTGCCAGCAGTTACTCGTCAGTCGGATACGAGCAGTACTTC.